This T cell receptor (beta chain) was captured by sequencing in a study of T cells after somatic rescue of genetic block. Profiling relied on immunoSEQ multiplex PCR, and the TCRdb table lists in-frame clones only, not all of them. This table holds 70,000 to 85,000 clones, about nine tenths found once. The material sequenced was peripheral blood mononuclear cells (PBMCs). The sequence was collected from a man aged 30 to 39.

This CDR3 reads CASSRGVGDIQYF. The CDR3 coding sequence is TGTGCCAGCTCGCGTGGGGTTGGGGACATTCAGTACTTC. The V and J genes are TRBV18 and TRBJ2-4, with no clear D. The V and J ends lost 6 bases and 8 bases respectively, with 14 bases between them. The germline CDR1 and CDR2 sequences are KGHSH and LQKENI. CDR3 size: 13 residues.